This TCR beta chain was observed in a study of T cell responses to AZD1222 COVID-19 vaccine. Here immunoSEQ multiplex PCR was the method, and the copy in TCRdb shows in-frame clones only, minus some. The table includes about 120,000 clones, roughly 93% detected once. As regards this clone: As yet, its antigen is unknown.

Findings of the study overall: Unmutated variant regions are reportedly the target of nearly half of TCRs that are spike-specific. Baseline seropositivity occurred in only six AZD1222 recipients.

This specimen was peripheral blood, taken 28 days after the second AZD1222 dose. This receptor was obtained from an adult who received the AZD1222 COVID-19 vaccine.

The CDR3 coding sequence is TGTGCCAGCAGTTTCCCCTTAGTGCCCAGCTCCTACGAGCAGTACTTC. This translates into CASSFPLVPSSYEQYF. This chain links TRBV28 with TRBJ2-7; no firm D call. CDR1 and CDR2 from the germline V gene are MDHEN and SYDVKM. Trimming took off 3 bases at V and 0 bases at J, with 15 bases between the two ends. The CDR3 runs to 16 residues. Variable domain in full (rest from reference TRBV28 and TRBJ2-7): DVKVTQSSRYLVKRTGEKVFLECVQDMDHENMFWYRQDPGLGLRLIYFSYDVKMKEKGDIPEGYSVSREKKERFSLILESASTNQTSMYLCASSFPLVPSSYEQYFGPGTRLTVT.